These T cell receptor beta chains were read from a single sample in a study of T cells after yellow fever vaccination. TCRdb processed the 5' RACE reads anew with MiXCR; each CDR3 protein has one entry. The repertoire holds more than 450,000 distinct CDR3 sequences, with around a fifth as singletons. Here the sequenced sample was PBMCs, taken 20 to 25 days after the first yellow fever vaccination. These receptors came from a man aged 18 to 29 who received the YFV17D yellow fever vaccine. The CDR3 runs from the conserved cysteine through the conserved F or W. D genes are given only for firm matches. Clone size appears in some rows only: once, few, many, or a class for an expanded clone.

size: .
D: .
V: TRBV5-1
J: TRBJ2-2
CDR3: CASAVSASNTGELFF

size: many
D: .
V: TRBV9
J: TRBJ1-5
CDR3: CASSVGDGLGPQHF

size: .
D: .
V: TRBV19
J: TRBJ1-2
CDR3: CASSLTGAGVGGYTF

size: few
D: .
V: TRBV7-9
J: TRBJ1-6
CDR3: CASSPPRVGLLHF

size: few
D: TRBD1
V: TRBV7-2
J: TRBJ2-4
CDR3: CASSLEGASKNIQYF

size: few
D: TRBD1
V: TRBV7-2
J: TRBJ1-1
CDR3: CASSETGAEAFF

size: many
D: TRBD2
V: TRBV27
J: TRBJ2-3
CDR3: CASSLGGGLTDTQYF

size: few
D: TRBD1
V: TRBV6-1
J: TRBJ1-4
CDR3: CASSRTGGEKLFF

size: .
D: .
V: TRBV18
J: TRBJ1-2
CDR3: CASSPNEGVYGYTF

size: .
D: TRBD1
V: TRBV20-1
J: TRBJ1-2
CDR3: CSARRTGGDYGYTF

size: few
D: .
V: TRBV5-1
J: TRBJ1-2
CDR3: CASRKEGGYTF

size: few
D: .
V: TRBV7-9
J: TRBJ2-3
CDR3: CASSWWPDTQYF

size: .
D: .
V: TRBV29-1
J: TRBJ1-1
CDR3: CSVRQVLNTEAFF

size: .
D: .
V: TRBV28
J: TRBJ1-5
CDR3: CASRSAQPQHF

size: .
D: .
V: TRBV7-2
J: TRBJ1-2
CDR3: CASSLAQGQGYTF

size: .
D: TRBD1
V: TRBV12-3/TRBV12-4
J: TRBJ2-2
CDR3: CASSLRTGLKSGELFF

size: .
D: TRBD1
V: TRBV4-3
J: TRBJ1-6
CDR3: CASSQDWQGAGSPLHF

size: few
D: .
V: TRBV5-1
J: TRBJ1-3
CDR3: CASSLGIAISGNTIYF